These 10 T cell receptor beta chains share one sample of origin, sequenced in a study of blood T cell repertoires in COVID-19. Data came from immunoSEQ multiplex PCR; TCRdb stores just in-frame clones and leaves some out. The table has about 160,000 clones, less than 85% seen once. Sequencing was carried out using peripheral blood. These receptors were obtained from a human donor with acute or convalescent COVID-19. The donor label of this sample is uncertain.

The DNA for the CDR3 is TGTGCCAGCAGCTATGAGCGGAATGAAGCTTTCTTT. Its translation: CASSYERNEAFF. The chain links TRBV7-2 to TRBJ1-1; unclear D gene. The V end was cut by 4 bases, the J end by 7 bases, with 10 bases between. Per germline, CDR1 SGHTA and CDR2 FQGNSA. There are 12 residues in the CDR3.

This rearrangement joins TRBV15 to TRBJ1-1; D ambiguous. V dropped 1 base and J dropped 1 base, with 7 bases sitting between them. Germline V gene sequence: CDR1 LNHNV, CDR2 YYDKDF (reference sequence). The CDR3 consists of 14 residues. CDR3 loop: CATSRVRRNTEAFF. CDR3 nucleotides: TGTGCCACCAGCAGAGTAAGGAGGAACACTGAAGCTTTCTTT.

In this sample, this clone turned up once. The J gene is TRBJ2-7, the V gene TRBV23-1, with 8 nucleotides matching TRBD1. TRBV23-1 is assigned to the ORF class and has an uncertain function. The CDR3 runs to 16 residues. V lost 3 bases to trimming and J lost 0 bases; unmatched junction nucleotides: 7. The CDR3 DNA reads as TGCGCCAGCAGTCATAATAGGACAGGGCCCTCCTACGAGCAGTACTTC. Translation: CASSHNRTGPSYEQYF.

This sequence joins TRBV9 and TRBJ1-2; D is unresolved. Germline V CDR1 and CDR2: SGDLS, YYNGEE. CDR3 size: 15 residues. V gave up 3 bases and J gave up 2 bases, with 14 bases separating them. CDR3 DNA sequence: TGTGCCAGCAGCGGTAGGAGGCCGATCAACTATGGCTACACCTTC. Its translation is CASSGRRPINYGYTF. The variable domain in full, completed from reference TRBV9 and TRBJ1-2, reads DSGVTQTPKHLITATGQRVTLRCSPRSGDLSVYWYQQSLDQGLQFLIQYYNGEERAKGNILERFSAQQFPDLHSELNLSSLELGDSALYFCASSGRRPINYGYTFGSGTRLTVV.

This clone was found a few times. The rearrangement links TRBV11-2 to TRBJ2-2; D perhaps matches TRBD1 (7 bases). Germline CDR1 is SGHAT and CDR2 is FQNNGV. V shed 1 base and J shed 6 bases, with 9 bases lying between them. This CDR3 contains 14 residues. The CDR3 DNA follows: TGTGCCAGCAGCTTAGCAGGGGGGCCCGGGGAGCTGTTTTTT. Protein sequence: CASSLAGGPGELFF.

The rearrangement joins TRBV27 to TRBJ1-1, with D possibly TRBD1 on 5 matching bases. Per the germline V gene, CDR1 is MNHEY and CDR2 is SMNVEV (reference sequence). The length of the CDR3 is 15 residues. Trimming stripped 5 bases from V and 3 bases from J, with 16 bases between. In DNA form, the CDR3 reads TGTGCCAGCAGTACTCTCAGTTTAGGGGACACTGAAGCTTTCTTT. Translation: CASSTLSLGDTEAFF.

The CDR3 sequence: CASSQVGGGASTDTQYF. CDR3 DNA: TGCGCCAGCAGCCAAGTGGGCGGGGGGGCAAGCACAGATACGCAGTATTTT. This chain links TRBV5-1 with TRBJ2-3; 9 nucleotides match TRBD2. The V segment lost 4 bases and the J segment 0 bases; nucleotides outside the gene matches: 9. Looked up from germline, CDR1 is SGHRS and CDR2 is YFSETQ. The CDR3 totals 17 residues.

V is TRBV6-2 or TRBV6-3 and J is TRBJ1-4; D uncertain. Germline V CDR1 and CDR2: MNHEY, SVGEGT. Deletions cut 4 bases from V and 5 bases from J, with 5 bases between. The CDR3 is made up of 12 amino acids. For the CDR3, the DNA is TGTGCCAGCAGTTGGCCCAATGAAAAACTGTTTTTT. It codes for CASSWPNEKLFF.

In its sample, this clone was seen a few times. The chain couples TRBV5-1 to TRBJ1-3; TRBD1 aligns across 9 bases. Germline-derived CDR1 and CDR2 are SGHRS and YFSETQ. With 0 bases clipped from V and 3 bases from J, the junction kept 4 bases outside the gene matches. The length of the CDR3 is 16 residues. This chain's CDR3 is CASSLVGTGSGNTIYF. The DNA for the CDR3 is TGCGCCAGCAGCTTGGTAGGGACAGGGAGTGGAAACACCATATATTTT.

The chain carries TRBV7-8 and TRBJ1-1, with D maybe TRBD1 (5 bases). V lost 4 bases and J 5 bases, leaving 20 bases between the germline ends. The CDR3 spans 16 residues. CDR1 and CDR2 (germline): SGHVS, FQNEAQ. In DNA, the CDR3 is TGTGCCAGCAGCTCTACCGGGACTTCTAGGAGGACTGAAGCTTTCTTT. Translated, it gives CASSSTGTSRRTEAFF.